The 18 T cell receptor beta chains below were found in one sample sequenced in a study of metastatic and nonmetastatic thyroid tumors. Through MiXCR, TCRdb re-clonotyped the PCR reads. The repertoire consists of about 24,000 clones, with approximately 19% occurring once and the leading ten covering approximately 4.3%. Before thyroid surgery, none of the patients had received any treatment. Source material: blood. These receptors were collected from a male donor with papillary thyroid cancer or a benign thyroid nodule (not recorded which). Some clones in this sample may be carry-over from other donors' samples.

This clone was picked up many times. The chain has TRBV10-3 and TRBJ1-1; no reliable D call. CDR3 length: 13 amino acids. Trimming left V 4 bases short and J 1 base short, with 7 bases between. Germline V gives CDR1 ENHRY, CDR2 SYGVKD. CDR3 amino acids: CAISGPENTEAFF. The CDR3 bases are TGTGCCATCAGTGGTCCAGAGAACACTGAAGCTTTCTTT.

The genes are TRBV30 and TRBJ1-1; D is unclear. V lost 2 bases and J 3 bases, leaving 10 bases between the germline ends. CDR1 and CDR2 from the germline V gene are GTSNPN and SVGIG (reference sequence). The CDR3 runs 13 residues. The DNA for the CDR3 is TGTGCCTGGAGTTTAGTGTGTGACACTGAAGCTTTCTTT. Its translation: CAWSLVCDTEAFF.

This sequence joins TRBV2 and TRBJ2-5; a possible D gene is TRBD1 (6 bases). CDR3 size: 12 residues. Germline V gene data show CDR1 as SNHLY and CDR2 as FYNNEI. Trimming pared 6 bases from V and 1 base from J, leaving 6 bases between. The CDR3 sequence: CASRQGQETQYF. DNA of the CDR3: TGTGCCAGCAGACAGGGCCAAGAGACCCAGTACTTC. The full variable domain, in which reference TRBV2 and TRBJ2-5 provide the parts outside the CDR3, is EPEVTQTPSHQVTQMGQEVILRCVPISNHLYFYWYRQILGQKVEFLVSFYNNEISEKSEIFDDQFSVERPDGSNFTLKIRSTKLEDSAMYFCASRQGQETQYFGPGTRLLVL.

This clone was seen many times. The chain combines TRBV9 with TRBJ1-2; 9 bases are a match to TRBD1. Germline CDR1 is SGDLS and CDR2 is YYNGEE. The CDR3 covers 13 residues. The junction had 4 bases not matched to a gene; V was cut back by 4 bases and J by 6 bases. The CDR3 nucleotides are TGTGCCAGCAGCCTAAGGACAGGGGATGGCTACACCTTC. Amino acids: CASSLRTGDGYTF. The variable domain in full, completed from reference TRBV9 and TRBJ1-2, reads DSGVTQTPKHLITATGQRVTLRCSPRSGDLSVYWYQQSLDQGLQFLIQYYNGEERAKGNILERFSAQQFPDLHSELNLSSLELGDSALYFCASSLRTGDGYTFGSGTRLTVV.

This clone appeared many times. CDR3: CSGRAATLPDTQYF. The CDR3, as DNA: TGCAGTGGTAGGGCGGCCACCCTCCCGGATACGCAGTATTTT. The chain couples TRBV20-1 to TRBJ2-3; no reliable D call. The CDR3 sequence is 14 residues long. V gave up 7 bases and J gave up 6 bases, with 20 bases separating them. Germline V gives CDR1 DFQATT, CDR2 SNEGSKA (reference sequence).

This sequence joins TRBV27 and TRBJ2-7; D is perhaps TRBD1 (6 bases). V was pared by 4 bases and J by 1 base, with 14 bases between. The CDR3 loop spans 15 amino acids. Germline assignment: CDR1 MNHEY and CDR2 SMNVEV (reference sequence). CDR3 coding DNA: TGTGCCAGCAGTTCGGCCTCGACAGGTTCCTACGAGCAGTACTTC. Its translation: CASSSASTGSYEQYF.

This CDR3 is CASSLNTAVANYGYTF. CDR3 in DNA: TGTGCCAGCAGCTTAAATACGGCGGTCGCGAACTATGGCTACACCTTC. The V and J genes are TRBV3-1 and TRBJ1-2; D is ambiguous. V was pared by 5 bases and J by 2 bases, with 18 bases between. Germline CDR1 LGHDT, CDR2 YNNKEL (reference sequence). The CDR3 consists of 16 residues. The variable domain in full, with the rest retrieved from reference TRBV3-1 and TRBJ1-2, is DTAVSQTPKYLVTQMGNDKSIKCEQNLGHDTMYWYKQDSKKFLKIMFSYNNKELIINETVPNRFSPKSPDKAHLNLHINSLELGDSAVYFCASSLNTAVANYGYTFGSGTRLTVV.

This clone has ten or more counts. The rearrangement links TRBV9 to TRBJ2-5; D might be TRBD1 (6 bases). CDR1 SGDLS and CDR2 YYNGEE come from the germline V gene. The CDR3 sequence is 12 residues long. The V gene lost 3 bases and the J gene lost 5 bases, with 8 bases spanning the gap. CDR3 nucleotide sequence: TGTGCCAGCAGCGACAGGGTTGAGACCCAGTACTTC. It yields the protein CASSDRVETQYF.

This sequence joins TRBV28 and TRBJ1-1, with TRBD1 matching over 7 bases. The CDR3 spans 14 residues. V was pared by 6 bases and J by 6 bases, with 10 bases of the junction left unmatched. Per the germline V gene, CDR1 is MDHEN and CDR2 is SYDVKM. CDR3 sequence: CASSPIRQGPEAFF. CDR3 coding DNA: TGTGCCAGCAGCCCTATTAGACAGGGTCCTGAAGCTTTCTTT.

The chain carries TRBV7-3 and TRBJ2-1; D is unresolved. Germline CDR1 SGHTA, CDR2 FQGTGA. Trimming removed 5 bases at V and 9 bases at J, with 11 bases between. The CDR3 covers 12 residues. The CDR3 reads CASSDLSSEQFF. The DNA for the CDR3 is TGTGCCAGCAGCGACCTATCTTCTGAGCAGTTCTTC.

This clone was recorded at least ten times. A read error may account for a junction end that differs from germline. Other DNA sequences in this sample translate to the same CDR3. The chain links TRBV10-3 to TRBJ1-1; 7 nucleotides align to TRBD1. This CDR3 is 13 amino acids long. Germline V lookup: CDR1 ENHRY, CDR2 SYGVKD. CDR3: CAITGQANTEAFF. The CDR3 DNA reads TGTGCCATCACCGGACAGGCGAACACTGAAGCTTTCTTC.

This clone is judged medium-sized. The chain couples TRBV20-1 to TRBJ2-7; unclear D gene. Germline loops: CDR1 DFQATT, CDR2 SNEGSKA (reference sequence). There are 9 residues in the CDR3. V gave up 5 bases and J gave up 4 bases, with 3 bases separating them. CDR3 region: CSAAYEQYF. CDR3 coding DNA: TGCAGTGCTGCATACGAGCAGTACTTC.

V and J are TRBV25-1 and TRBJ2-1, with a possible D match to TRBD2 (6 bases). Germline lookup yields CDR1 MGHDK and CDR2 SYGVNS. CDR3 size: 14 residues. The ends were cut back, 8 bases at V and 8 bases at J, with 19 bases in the middle. The CDR3: CASSFSGEIDEQFF. Written as DNA, the CDR3 is TGTGCCAGCTCCTTTTCGGGAGAAATAGATGAGCAGTTCTTC. Complete variable domain (other parts from reference TRBV25-1 and TRBJ2-1): EADIYQTPRYLVIGTGKKITLECSQTMGHDKMYWYQQDPGMELHLIHYSYGVNSTEKGDLSSESTVSRIRTEHFPLTLESARPSHTSQYLCASSFSGEIDEQFFGPGTRLTVL.

This clone showed up many times. This may stem from a read error, because a much larger clone lies one nucleotide away. The J gene is TRBJ1-2, the V gene TRBV9; D gene ambiguous. Germline assignment: CDR1 SGDLS and CDR2 YYNGEE. This CDR3 contains 13 residues. The CDR3 sequence: CAGSVGTGYGYTF. The CDR3 bases are TGTGCCGGCAGCGTAGGCACGGGCTATGGCTACACCTTC. The full variable domain, completed using reference TRBV9 and TRBJ1-2, is DSGVTQTPKHLITATGQRVTLRCSPRSGDLSVYWYQQSLDQGLQFLIQYYNGEERAKGNILERFSAQQFPDLHSELNLSSLELGDSALYFCAGSVGTGYGYTFGSGTRLTVV.

This clone is medium-sized. The gene calls are TRBV24-1 and TRBJ2-1; D is perhaps TRBD1 (6 bases). The length of the CDR3 is 14 residues. Germline lookup yields CDR1 KGHDR and CDR2 SFDVKD. V lost 4 bases and J 3 bases, leaving 9 bases between the germline ends. The CDR3 loop reads CATSDLRGYNEQFF. The CDR3 coding sequence is TGTGCCACCAGTGACCTCAGGGGCTACAATGAGCAGTTCTTC.

This clone was counted at least ten times. The J gene is TRBJ2-3, the V gene TRBV25-1, with D possibly being TRBD1 (5 bases). Trimming took off 3 bases at V and 2 bases at J, with 12 bases between the two ends. This CDR3 contains 15 residues. The germline CDR1 and CDR2 sequences are MGHDK and SYGVNS. The CDR3 here is CASSDPQGFTDTQYF. The CDR3 coding sequence is TGTGCCAGCAGTGACCCGCAGGGCTTCACAGATACGCAGTATTTT.

The chain couples TRBV28 to TRBJ1-5; TRBD1 is a possible D gene (6 bases). The CDR3 consists of 15 residues. Trimming shortened V by 1 base and J by 7 bases, and 14 bases separated the two germline ends. From germline, CDR1 is MDHEN and CDR2 SYDVKM. CDR3 protein: CASSLFGTMVQPQHF. The CDR3 DNA is TGTGCCAGCAGTTTATTCGGGACAATGGTCCAGCCCCAGCATTTT.

The table lists this clone with a few counts. Here the CDR3 reads CASMDSLYEQYF. In DNA form, the CDR3 reads TGTGCCAGCATGGACTCCCTCTACGAGCAGTACTTC. This rearrangement joins TRBV6-1 to TRBJ2-7; D is perhaps TRBD2 (5 bases). Deletions cut 7 bases from V and 3 bases from J, with 10 bases between. There are 12 residues in the CDR3. The germline V gene has CDR1 MNHNS and CDR2 SASEGT.